The next 15 T cell receptor beta chains were all read from a single sample in a study of shared clonotypes between healthy human individuals. The naive CD8 fraction comprised CD45RO-negative cells positively selected for CCR7 and excluded terminally differentiated effector memory CD45RA+ cells. Method: immunoSEQ multiplex PCR; TCRdb's copy keeps in-frame clones and lacks some. The table records about 2.1 million clones, over 85% of them present only once. The sequenced sample was naive CD8+ T cells from PBMCs. Receptor source: a man aged 18-30 years in good health. Some clones in this sample may be carry-over from other donors' samples.

The gene calls are TRBV28 and TRBJ2-2; D might be TRBD1 or TRBD2, each matching 5 bases. The germline V gene has CDR1 MDHEN and CDR2 SYDVKM. CDR3 size: 16 residues. V dropped 5 bases and J dropped 1 base, with 14 bases sitting between them. CDR3 sequence reads: CASSPWDGMNTGELFF. As DNA, the CDR3 is TGTGCCAGCAGTCCCTGGGACGGGATGAACACCGGGGAGCTGTTTTTT.

Remarks on this clone: Other DNA sequences in the sample encode the same CDR3. V and J are TRBV27 and TRBJ2-7, with 10 nucleotides matching TRBD2. V shed 2 bases and J 4 bases; nucleotides not matched to a gene: 2. This CDR3 region has 14 residues. Germline CDR1 MNHEY, CDR2 SMNVEV (reference sequence). DNA of the CDR3: TGTGCCAGCAGTTTACGGACTAGCGGTTACGAGCAGTACTTC. Residues: CASSLRTSGYEQYF.

The chain has TRBV5-5 and TRBJ1-5; the D gene is possibly TRBD1 (5 bases). V lost 0 bases to trimming and J lost 1 base, with 11 bases between them. Germline lookup yields CDR1 SGHKS and CDR2 YYEKEE (reference sequence). The CDR3 is 16 amino acids. The CDR3 DNA reads TGTGCCAGCAGCTTGGTCGGGGGGTCAAGCAATCAGCCCCAGCATTTT. The encoded protein is CASSLVGGSSNQPQHF.

The V and J genes are TRBV11-2 and TRBJ2-7, with D possibly being TRBD1 or TRBD2 (5 bases each). V was shortened by 3 bases and J by 7 bases, with 13 bases between the two germline ends. This CDR3 comprises 13 residues. Germline-derived CDR1 and CDR2 are SGHAT and FQNNGV. CDR3 protein: CASSLGRRSEQYF. The CDR3, as DNA: TGTGCCAGCAGCTTGGGACGGAGGTCGGAGCAGTACTTC.

The rearrangement uses TRBV15 and TRBJ2-1; 7 nucleotides match TRBD2. V dropped 3 bases and J dropped 4; count of bases not matched to a gene: 9. This CDR3 comprises 16 residues. From germline, CDR1 is LNHNV and CDR2 YYDKDF (reference sequence). As DNA, the CDR3 is TGTGCCACCAGCAGTTCCGCGGGAGTATTATACAATGAGCAGTTCTTC. The encoded protein is CATSSSAGVLYNEQFF.

The V gene is TRBV28, the J gene TRBJ1-3, with D possibly being TRBD1 (6 bases). CDR3 length: 16 residues. From germline, CDR1 is MDHEN and CDR2 SYDVKM. Trimming pared 0 bases from V and 2 bases from J, leaving 11 bases between. CDR3 region: CASSLWAGATGNTIYF. CDR3 nucleotides: TGTGCCAGCAGTTTATGGGCAGGGGCAACTGGAAACACCATATATTTT.

Note on this clone: This sample also contains other DNA sequences that code for the same CDR3. This chain connects TRBV18 to TRBJ2-5; D remains ambiguous. Germline CDR1 reads KGHSH; CDR2 reads LQKENI. There are 12 residues in the CDR3. V dropped 3 bases and J dropped 4 bases, with 6 bases sitting between them. CDR3 DNA sequence: TGTGCCAGCTCACCCACGAGAGAGACCCAGTACTTC. Protein product: CASSPTRETQYF.

As concerns this clone: This same CDR3 is encoded by further DNA sequences in the sample. V gene TRBV18 combines with J gene TRBJ2-1; a weak D match, TRBD2 (6 bases). The germline V and J ends were trimmed by 5 bases and 3 bases, with 8 bases remaining between them. The length of the CDR3 is 13 residues. Looked up from germline, CDR1 is KGHSH and CDR2 is LQKENI. In DNA, the CDR3 is TGTGCCAGCTCATTGGGAGGCTACAATGAGCAGTTCTTC. Protein product: CASSLGGYNEQFF. The whole variable domain, filled in from reference TRBV18 and TRBJ2-1, reads NAGVMQNPRHLVRRRGQEARLRCSPMKGHSHVYWYRQLPEEGLKFMVYLQKENIIDESGMPKERFSAEFPKEGPSILRIQQVVRGDSAAYFCASSLGGYNEQFFGPGTRLTVL.

V usage is TRBV4-3 and J usage is TRBJ2-1; 7 positions agree with TRBD2. CDR3 length equals 13 residues. Germline V lookup: CDR1 LGHNA, CDR2 YSLEER. J was trimmed by 13 bases and V by 1 base; bases with no gene match: 7. The CDR3 is CASSQVQREGQFF. The CDR3, as DNA: TGCGCCAGCAGCCAAGTCCAGAGGGAGGGACAGTTCTTC.

This CDR3 reads CASSRTISDYGYTF. The CDR3 DNA sequence: TGTGCCAGCAGTAGGACCATATCAGACTATGGCTACACCTTC. The rearrangement joins TRBV27 to TRBJ1-2; no firm D call. V dropped 5 bases and J dropped 3 bases, with 13 bases sitting between them. This CDR3 comprises 14 residues. Per the germline V gene, CDR1 is MNHEY and CDR2 is SMNVEV (reference sequence).

This clone occurred once. V gene TRBV27 combines with J gene TRBJ2-3; 13 bases line up with TRBD2. Trimming at V came to 5 bases and at J to 4 bases, leaving 3 bases not matched to a gene. Germline V lookup: CDR1 MNHEY, CDR2 SMNVEV (reference sequence). The CDR3 totals 15 residues. CDR3 sequence: CASSAGLAGADTQYF. The CDR3 DNA reads as TGTGCCAGCAGTGCAGGACTAGCGGGAGCAGATACGCAGTATTTT.

The chain has TRBV28 and TRBJ2-7; D is ambiguous. The CDR3 length is 13 residues. V shed 6 bases and J shed 3 bases, with 12 bases lying between them. The germline V gene has CDR1 MDHEN and CDR2 SYDVKM. The CDR3 DNA sequence: TGTGCCAGCAGATCTAATGATCACTACGAGCAGTACTTC. Its protein product is CASRSNDHYEQYF.

This chain joins TRBV19 and TRBJ2-7, with 7 bases lining up with TRBD1. Germline V gives CDR1 LNHDA, CDR2 SQIVND (reference sequence). V lost 3 bases to trimming and J lost 2 bases; unmatched junction nucleotides: 4. This CDR3 is built from 14 residues. In DNA form, the CDR3 reads TGTGCCAGTAGTATCGGACAGGTTCCCTACGAGCAGTACTTC. It codes for CASSIGQVPYEQYF.

This clone was seen once. This chain links TRBV27 with TRBJ1-2; D is possibly TRBD1 (5 bases). The CDR3 covers 15 residues. Between the trimmed V and J ends, which lost 5 bases and 4 bases, there was a span of 17 bases. The germline V gene encodes CDR1 MNHEY and CDR2 SMNVEV (reference sequence). The CDR3 coding sequence is TGTGCCAGCAGTCAGAGGTGGGGCACAGTCTATGGCTACACCTTC. Encoded protein: CASSQRWGTVYGYTF.

This clone was detected only once. The rearrangement joins TRBV4-1 to TRBJ2-1; 14 bases are shared with TRBD2. The CDR3 is 16 residues long. The J segment lost 8 bases and the V segment lost 4 bases, leaving 7 bases of the junction unmatched. Germline values: CDR1 MGHRA, CDR2 YSYEKL. The CDR3 sequence is CASSLTSGRAGDEQFF. CDR3 sequence (DNA): TGCGCCAGCAGCCTGACTAGCGGGAGGGCCGGCGATGAGCAGTTCTTC.